The source of this T cell receptor (beta chain) is a study of T-cell memory formation after mild COVID-19 (dated by TCRdb to 2020 to 2022). About the study as a whole: TCR sequence clusters from the two donors were found to be largely donor specific. Longitudinal TCRalpha and TCRbeta repertoire sequencing tracked T-cell clones expanding and contracting after mild COVID-19 in two donors. Two young, previously healthy adult volunteers, one female and one male, were included in the cohort. The research as a whole found: Balanced CD4/CD8 phenotypes were observed for clones contracting from day 15 to 85, whereas a bias towards CD4+ was observed for a second wave of clones expanding from day 15 to 37. Whether the second-wave clones peaking on day 37 were SARS-CoV-2 specific was not confirmed. Only a couple of mild cases were covered by the study, and larger cohorts that include severe cases with pre-infection samples were considered necessary. Contracting CD4+ clones were located mainly in the CM and EM memory subsets, whereas CD8+ clones were found to be enriched in EMRA. The detection of some responding clones in pre-infection memory suggests that pre-existing cross-reactive memory T cells joined the SARS-CoV-2 response.

Ficoll-Paque density gradient centrifugation was used to isolate PBMCs. The CDR3 measures 17 amino acids from cysteine to phenylalanine. CDR3 DNA only is kept here, 51 bases in frame from base 1. Via the germline V gene (reference sequence), CDR1 is SGHNT and CDR2 YYREEE. At the junction V is shortened by 0 bases and J by 8 bases, with 21 bases in between. A note on this clonotype: This clone's antigen is unknown. Base qualities are missing; no much larger clone stands one base away.

The instrument was an Illumina NovaSeq 6000. cDNA libraries for TCRalpha and TCRbeta were prepared by 5'RACE using constant-segment primers, with sample barcodes and unique molecular identifiers added. RNA was extracted from every sample with Trizol reagent. Libraries were amplified in two PCR steps, with a second sample barcode and Illumina TruSeq adapters added in the second step. Sequencing of the libraries was done on an Illumina NovaSeq, producing 2 x 150 bp paired-end reads. On the authors' methods: The reads were demultiplexed and collapsed into UMI-guided consensus sequences using migec v1.2.7. Using mixcr v2.1.11, the UMI consensuses were aligned to TRA and TRB V and J templates and assembled into clonotypes. A clonotype was counted as expanded or contracted only when both edgeR and NoisET called the clonotype significant, with the noise models trained on biological replicates. For edgeR calls, the cutoffs were a false discovery rate-adjusted p below 0.01 and a log2 fold-change threshold of 1. As an exploratory analysis of dynamics, max-normalized trajectories of the 1000 most abundant clonotypes were examined with PCA combined with hierarchical clustering. The CD4 or CD8 phenotype of responding clones was assigned using the separately sequenced CD4+ and CD8+ repertoires. TCRdb redid the processing of the public reads, applying fastp at Q25 and MiXCR, and retained in-frame beta chains. Rows with a matching CDR3 protein are joined into one entry that keeps the most common DNA and genes. The V and J calls and clone size come from TCRdb's table, not from the authors' own analysis. The sample data list approximately 350,000 distinct CDR3 sequences, and around 27% of these were observed just once. The top ten clonotypes cover about 13% of the sample.

Sequenced input: PBMCs or a T cell subset sorted from them (not recorded which). The TCR was taken from an adult woman who had mild COVID-19 (a few samples of this study predate the infection). The sample titles of this study are shuffled in the database, so cell type and time point are left out; the donor was told from shared clones. The V and J segments used are TRBV5-4 and TRBJ2-1, and the D gene may be TRBD1, 6 bases matching. The nucleotide sequence reads TGTGCCAGCAGCTTGGTATCATCAGGGGTAGAGGGCGATGAGCAGTTCTTC. Its translation is CASSLVSSGVEGDEQFF.